Listed below are T cell receptor beta chains from one sample, sequenced in a study of blood T cell repertoires in COVID-19. Repertoires were generated with immunoSEQ multiplex PCR, while TCRdb's copy carries only in-frame clones and drops some. Here the sample spans 130,000 to 150,000 clones, approximately 87% being singletons. Material: peripheral blood. These receptors were taken from a man over 45 who had recovered from COVID-19. The CDR3 runs from the conserved cysteine through the conserved F or W. D genes are given only for firm matches. The size field is filled for only some rows; it gives once, few, many or a size class.

v_call	clone_size	d_call	j_call	cdr3_aa	cdr3_nt
TRBV6-5	few	TRBD1	TRBJ2-7	CASRGQGAYEQYF	TGTGCCAGCAGAGGACAGGGGGCCTACGAGCAGTACTTC
TRBV27	NA	NA	TRBJ1-5	CASSQQGDSNQPQHF	TGTGCCAGCAGCCAGCAGGGTGATAGCAATCAGCCCCAGCATTTT
TRBV19	NA	TRBD1	TRBJ2-7	CASSIADRGQYEQYF	TGTGCCAGTAGTATCGCGGACAGGGGGCAATACGAGCAGTACTTC
TRBV6-5	NA	NA	TRBJ1-6	CASSYGVMSYSPLHF	TGTGCCAGCAGTTACGGTGTAATGAGTTATTCACCCCTCCACTTT
TRBV19	NA	NA	TRBJ2-2	CASRQSYPGELFF	TGTGCCAGTAGACAGTCCTACCCCGGGGAGCTGTTTTTT
TRBV2	NA	TRBD1	TRBJ2-1	CASSVTGLPRSYNEQFF	TGTGCCAGCAGTGTGACAGGGCTGCCCCGCTCCTACAATGAGCAGTTCTTC
TRBV18	NA	NA	TRBJ1-3	CASSPQGPPLDDTIYF	TGTGCCAGCTCACCCCAGGGCCCCCCTCTGGATGACACCATATATTTT
TRBV4-3	once	TRBD1	TRBJ1-4	CASSSYPRGHEKLFF	TGCGCCAGCAGCTCCTACCCCAGGGGGCATGAAAAACTGTTTTTT
TRBV19	NA	TRBD1	TRBJ2-1	CASSIEDRGGNEQFF	TGTGCCAGTAGTATAGAAGACAGGGGGGGGAATGAGCAGTTCTTC
TRBV5-1	once	TRBD1	TRBJ2-7	CASSPTGGQGYEQYF	TGCGCCAGCAGCCCGACAGGGGGACAGGGGTACGAGCAGTACTTC
TRBV12-3/TRBV12-4	NA	NA	TRBJ2-5	CASSRGGGETQYF	TGTGCCAGCAGCCGAGGGGGTGGAGAGACCCAGTACTTC
TRBV7-2	NA	NA	TRBJ2-3	CASSLSGQVTDTQYF	TGTGCCAGCAGCTTATCGGGACAAGTCACAGATACGCAGTATTTT
TRBV6-2/TRBV6-3	NA	NA	TRBJ2-7	CASSYRSGYEQYF	TGTGCCAGCAGTTACCGCTCAGGATACGAGCAGTACTTC
TRBV25-1	NA	TRBD1	TRBJ1-6	CASSARTGRNSPLHF	TGTGCCAGCAGTGCTCGGACAGGGCGAAATTCACCCCTCCACTTT
TRBV29-1	NA	TRBD1	TRBJ2-1	CSVELVDRGYNEQFF	TGCAGCGTTGAATTGGTGGACAGGGGCTACAATGAGCAGTTCTTC
TRBV9	NA	TRBD1	TRBJ1-4	CASSDTGTGYEKLFF	TGTGCCAGCAGCGACACCGGGACAGGGTACGAAAAACTGTTTTTT
TRBV6-5	NA	NA	TRBJ1-1	CASTPIYGTEAFF	TGTGCCAGCACTCCCATTTACGGCACTGAAGCTTTCTTT
TRBV5-4	once	TRBD1	TRBJ1-1	CASSHRQGPNTEAFF	TGTGCCAGCAGCCATAGACAGGGACCGAACACTGAAGCTTTCTTT
TRBV19	NA	TRBD1	TRBJ2-2	CASRDRGDTGELFF	TGTGCCAGTAGAGACAGGGGTGACACCGGGGAGCTGTTTTTT
TRBV19	NA	NA	TRBJ2-1	CASPSDSSSYNEQFF	TGTGCCAGCCCGTCCGACAGTAGCTCCTACAATGAGCAGTTCTTC